This TCR beta chain originates from a study of cytomegalovirus exposure and HLA in healthy donors. Study-level results: As immune exposure information, only CMV serostatus was available. HLA allele associations emerged for roughly 17,000 TCR beta sequences in a later analysis, at 0.05 false discovery rate. Three chains linked to CMV were shown in vitro to be specific for CMV antigens.

Turning to this clone: Its cognate antigen is unknown.

The CDR3 extends over 16 amino acids. Losses at the gene ends were 4 bases for V and 0 bases for J; bases not matched to a gene: 5. Germline CDR1 is SGHTS and CDR2 is YDEGEE. The PCR ran on 60 Vbeta and 13 Jbeta primers. TCRdb keeps only in-frame clones here, not all; method: immunoSEQ multiplex PCR. Here the sample spans under 85,000 clones, about three quarters being singletons. The clonotype comes from a man younger than 35 in good health and CMV-seronegative. The chain recombines TRBV5-8 with TRBJ2-3; TRBD1 matches 10 bases. Sequenced input: PBMCs. In DNA form, the CDR3 reads TGTGCCAGCAGCCCCGGGACAGGGGTTAGCACAGATACGCAGTATTTT. It is translated as CASSPGTGVSTDTQYF.